This T cell receptor delta chain came from a study of γδ T cells in repeated Plasmodium falciparum infection. Study-level background: Each infection was followed by sampling at 21 days, plus baseline and some pre-infection draws. Study-level results: Over time and infection, Vgamma9/Vdelta2+ repertoires remained highly stable and polyclonal.

Flow sorting of PBMC yielded separate Vgamma9/Vdelta2+ and Vdelta2-negative gammadelta T cell populations for bulk repertoire analysis. Both TRG and TRD chains were sequenced from each sorted sample. TCRdb applied CATT to the multiplex PCR reads for clone calling. Of about 48,000 delta-chain clones detected, 1.6% appear once; the ten largest clones hold over 7.5%. As for this clone: Its matching antigen is unknown. TCRdb records a much larger clone's protein for this DNA, with a difference at residue 9 that likely arises from a read error; the protein given is the translation of the DNA.

Germline values: CDR1 TSWWSYY, CDR2 QGS. This CDR3 spans 19 amino acids. Trimming took off 1 base at V and 4 bases at J, with 25 bases between the two ends. The TCR originated in a pool of human donors (malaria-infected and uninfected, not separated). Sequencing was done on a sample of gamma-delta T cells from blood. The gene calls are TRDV1 and TRDJ1; maybe TRDD3 (6 bases). In DNA form, the CDR3 reads TGTGCTCTTGGGGAACAGGGTCCCAGCCTACTGGGTTTAGTCGATAAACTCATCTTT. It is translated as CALGEQGPSLLGLVDKLIF.